The sequence of this TCR beta chain was determined in a study of neurological immune-mediated disorders. Time point of the sample: longitudinal time-point 1 (baseline). The unsorted libraries were prepared from 2 million PBMCs (stored at -80 C). The team produced cDNA through 5'RACE using 10-nucleotide random UMIs. In TCRdb, the 5' RACE reads were re-called with MiXCR into one record per CDR3 protein. The sample has some 77,000 distinct CDR3 sequences; approximately 15% are singletons. V gave up 3 bases and J gave up 6 bases, with 10 bases separating them. Germline V gene sequence: CDR1 KGHSH, CDR2 LQKENI. The CDR3 runs 13 residues.

The source is a female donor with HTLV-1-associated myelopathy (HAM/TSP). The sample was PBMCs. The V gene is TRBV18, the J gene TRBJ2-3, with TRBD1 as a possible D gene (5 bases). The CDR3 bases are TGTGCCAGCTCACCGTCGCAGGGTGATACGCAGTATTTT. Residues: CASSPSQGDTQYF.